These 14 T cell receptor beta chains originate from one sample sequenced in a study of T cells in Graves' hyperthyroidism and ophthalmopathy. RNA transcripts gave rise to amplified TCR beta CDR3 regions. In the first-round RT-PCR of the TCR CDR3, the HTBI primer set was used. Each CDR3 protein gets one entry after TCRdb re-called the multiplex PCR reads with MiXCR. The data show a few hundred thousand distinct CDR3 sequences, 15% seen once. The material sequenced was blood. These receptors originate from a woman between 25 and 40 years old with Graves' hyperthyroidism.

V gene TRBV27 combines with J gene TRBJ2-5, with TRBD2 matching over 15 bases. The V segment lost 4 bases and the J segment 5 bases; nucleotides outside the gene matches: 8. This CDR3 is built from 17 residues. The V gene's germline CDR1 is MNHEY and CDR2 SMNVEV (reference sequence). CDR3 nucleotides: TGTGCCAGCAGTTCTCGGACTAGCGGGAGGGCCGGTGAGACCCAGTACTTC. Its protein product is CASSSRTSGRAGETQYF.

This clonotype was found many times. CDR3 DNA: TGTGCCACCAGCAGAGATCCCGGGAGGGCTTACAATGAGCAGTTCTTC. Amino acid sequence: CATSRDPGRAYNEQFF. This chain joins TRBV15 and TRBJ2-1, with TRBD2 identical over 8 bases. From germline, CDR1 is LNHNV and CDR2 YYDKDF (reference sequence). V dropped 0 bases and J dropped 4; count of bases not matched to a gene: 5. This CDR3 region has 16 residues.

V is TRBV10-1 and J is TRBJ2-1; 12 nucleotides match TRBD2. J gave up 2 bases and V 1 base, and 0 bases lay outside the gene matches. This CDR3 spans 16 amino acids. Per the germline V gene, CDR1 is WNHNN and CDR2 is SYGVQD (reference sequence). In DNA, the CDR3 is TGCGCCAGCAGTGAGTGGACTAGCGGGACCTACAATGAGCAGTTCTTC. Residues: CASSEWTSGTYNEQFF.

This clonotype was seen repeatedly, ten times or more. This chain connects TRBV28 to TRBJ1-5, with D possibly matching TRBD1 (5 bases). This CDR3 has 15 amino acids. Germline CDR1 and CDR2: MDHEN and SYDVKM. V was shortened by 4 bases and J by 5 bases, with 15 bases between the two germline ends. CDR3 nucleotides: TGTGCCAGCAGTTCCGGGGGGTCCAGGGATCAGCCCCAGCATTTT. This translates into CASSSGGSRDQPQHF.

The table lists this clonotype with many counts. The chain recombines TRBV18 with TRBJ2-7; 7 bases are a match to TRBD2. Germline loops: CDR1 KGHSH, CDR2 LQKENI. CDR3 size: 15 residues. J was trimmed by 2 bases and V by 5 bases; bases with no gene match: 9. Here the CDR3 DNA reads TGTGCCAGCTCAGCCGAGGCGGGAGCCCCCTACGAGCAGTACTTC. It specifies CASSAEAGAPYEQYF.

This clonotype appeared a few times. V usage is TRBV16 and J usage is TRBJ2-1, with 14 bases that match TRBD2. The CDR3 is made up of 16 amino acids. Germline trimming cut 2 bases from V and 7 bases from J; bases unmatched to any gene: 4. From germline, CDR1 is KGHSY and CDR2 FQNENV. CDR3 coding DNA: TGTGCCAGCAGCCAACTTGGGACTAGCGGGAGTAATGAGCAGTTCTTC. This codes for CASSQLGTSGSNEQFF.

This clonotype was counted ten times or more. The rearrangement joins TRBV12-3 or TRBV12-4 to TRBJ2-7, with D hard to call. This CDR3 has 11 residues. Trimming shortened V by 3 bases and J by 5 bases, and 5 bases separated the two germline ends. CDR3 amino acids: CASSFLHEQYF. The CDR3 nucleotides are TGTGCCAGCAGTTTTTTACACGAGCAGTACTTC.

This clonotype was recorded a few times. The rearrangement joins TRBV7-9 to TRBJ2-2; D unclear. The CDR3 is made up of 15 amino acids. Germline CDR1 SEHNR, CDR2 FQNEAQ (reference sequence). V was trimmed by 3 bases and J by 7 bases, leaving 15 bases between them. CDR3: CASSLRRVSIGELFF. As DNA, the CDR3 is TGTGCCAGCAGCTTGAGAAGGGTTTCTATCGGGGAGCTGTTTTTT.

This clonotype was recorded at least ten times. J is TRBJ2-3 and V is TRBV27; 15 nucleotides align to TRBD2. Per the germline V gene, CDR1 is MNHEY and CDR2 is SMNVEV (reference sequence). Losses at the gene ends were 7 bases for V and 0 bases for J; bases not matched to a gene: 8. The CDR3 consists of 18 residues. This CDR3 is CASIFGLAGGGSTDTQYF. The CDR3 coding sequence is TGTGCCAGCATCTTCGGACTAGCGGGAGGGGGTAGCACAGATACGCAGTATTTT.

V gene TRBV27 combines with J gene TRBJ1-2, with D hard to call. The germline gives CDR1 MNHEY, CDR2 SMNVEV (reference sequence). V dropped 5 bases and J dropped 2 bases, with 12 bases sitting between them. The CDR3 length is 14 residues. The CDR3 sequence is CASSERPGNYGYTF. As DNA, the CDR3 is TGTGCCAGCAGTGAGAGACCAGGAAACTATGGCTACACCTTC.

This chain connects TRBV20-1 to TRBJ1-4; no clear D gene. V was clipped by 4 bases and J by 4 bases, with 7 bases between them. Germline CDR1 and CDR2: DFQATT and SNEGSKA (reference sequence). The CDR3 is 12 residues long. The CDR3 here is CSATRNNEKLFF. CDR3 nucleotide sequence: TGCAGTGCTACCAGAAATAATGAAAAACTGTTTTTT.

This clonotype was detected a few times. The junction departs from the called germline gene at one end, perhaps through a read error. This chain joins TRBV28 and TRBJ1-4, with D hard to call. CDR1 is MDHEN and CDR2 is SYDVKM in the germline V gene. The CDR3 runs 15 residues. CDR3 in amino acids: CANSSPGQPEEKLFF. The CDR3 DNA reads as TGTGCCAACAGTTCCCCCGGGCAGCCGGAGGAAAAACTGTTTTTT.

This clonotype was seen at least ten times. The rearrangement joins TRBV20-1 to TRBJ2-3; D unresolved. Germline loops: CDR1 DFQATT, CDR2 SNEGSKA (reference sequence). V was pared by 6 bases and J by 3 bases, with 22 bases between. CDR3 length: 16 residues. CDR3 bases: TGCAGTGCCTCCGGCGGCAGGTCCCAGAGTACAGATACGCAGTATTTT. Translated, it gives CSASGGRSQSTDTQYF.

This clonotype was counted ten times or more. V is TRBV5-1 and J is TRBJ1-1; D ambiguous. CDR1 is SGHRS and CDR2 is YFSETQ in the germline V gene. CDR3 length: 14 residues. V shed 0 bases and J shed 5 bases, with 11 bases lying between them. The CDR3 sequence: CASSLGDVRTEAFF. CDR3 sequence (DNA): TGCGCCAGCAGCTTGGGCGACGTGAGGACTGAAGCTTTCTTT.